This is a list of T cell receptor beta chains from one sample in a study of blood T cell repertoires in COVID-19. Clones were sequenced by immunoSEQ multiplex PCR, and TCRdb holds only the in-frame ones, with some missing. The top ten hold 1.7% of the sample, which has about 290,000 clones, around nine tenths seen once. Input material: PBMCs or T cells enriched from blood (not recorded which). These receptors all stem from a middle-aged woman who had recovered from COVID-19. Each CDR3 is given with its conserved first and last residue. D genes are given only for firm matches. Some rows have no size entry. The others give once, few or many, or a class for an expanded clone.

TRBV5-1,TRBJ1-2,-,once,CASSLGVGGAQKDGYTF,TGCGCCAGCAGCTTGGGCGTGGGGGGGGCGCAAAAGGATGGCTACACCTTC
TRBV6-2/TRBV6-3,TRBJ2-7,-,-,CASSSGAGWGYEQYF,TGTGCCAGCAGTTCTGGAGCAGGGTGGGGCTACGAGCAGTACTTC
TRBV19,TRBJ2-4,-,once,CASREDTAKNIQYF,TGTGCCAGTAGAGAGGATACGGCCAAAAACATTCAGTACTTC
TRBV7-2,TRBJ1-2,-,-,CASSADREPYGYTF,TGTGCCAGCAGCGCCGACAGAGAGCCCTATGGCTACACCTTC
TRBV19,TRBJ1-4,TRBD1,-,CASRDRGPNEKLFF,TGTGCCAGTAGGGACAGGGGACCGAATGAAAAACTGTTTTTT
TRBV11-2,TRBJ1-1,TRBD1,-,CASSRGQGKVNTEAFF,TGTGCCAGCAGCCGCGGACAGGGAAAGGTGAACACTGAAGCTTTCTTT
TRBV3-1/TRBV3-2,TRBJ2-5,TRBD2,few,CASSQAVGGETQYF,TGTGCCAGCAGCCAAGCGGTCGGGGGGGAGACCCAGTACTTC
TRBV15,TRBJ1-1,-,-,CATSRDLQREAFF,TGTGCCACCAGCAGAGATCTCCAGCGGGAAGCTTTCTTT
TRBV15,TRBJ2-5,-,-,CATSRDRASRETQYF,TGTGCCACCAGCAGAGACAGGGCATCACGAGAGACCCAGTACTTC
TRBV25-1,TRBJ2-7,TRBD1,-,CASSRDSLEQYF,TGTGCCAGCAGCCGGGACAGCCTCGAGCAGTACTTC
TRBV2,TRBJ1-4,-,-,CASSGQGTEKLFF,TGTGCCAGCAGTGGGCAGGGGACTGAAAAACTGTTTTTT
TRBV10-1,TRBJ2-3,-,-,CASSESGAGGDTQYF,TGCGCCAGCAGTGAGTCAGGAGCCGGGGGAGATACGCAGTATTTT
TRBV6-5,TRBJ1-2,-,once,CASSYSSWGSDYGYTF,TGTGCCAGCAGTTACTCATCATGGGGCAGTGACTATGGCTACACCTTC
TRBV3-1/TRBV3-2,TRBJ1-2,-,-,CASSQRRDGYTF,TGTGCCAGCAGCCAGAGGCGGGATGGCTACACCTTC
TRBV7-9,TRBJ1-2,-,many,CASSPESRTALYGYTF,TGTGCCAGCAGCCCGGAATCCAGGACAGCCCTCTATGGCTACACCTTC
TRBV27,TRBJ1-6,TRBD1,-,CASSLWDRDSPLHF,TGTGCCAGCAGTTTATGGGACAGGGATTCACCCCTCCACTTT
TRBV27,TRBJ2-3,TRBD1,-,CATYDRARDTQYF,TGTGCCACTTACGACAGGGCGAGGGATACGCAGTATTTT
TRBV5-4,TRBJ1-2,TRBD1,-,CASSLAVDRVDYGYTF,TGTGCCAGCAGCTTGGCCGTAGACAGGGTGGACTATGGCTACACCTTC
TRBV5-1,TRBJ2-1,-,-,CASSFSGGSSYNEQFF,TGCGCCAGCAGCTTTAGCGGAGGGAGCTCCTACAATGAGCAGTTCTTC